Here is one T cell receptor (beta chain) with its context. The antigen is undetermined. This record belongs to a study of CD8 T cells in ankylosing spondylitis. Whole-study findings and limits: Disease-linked clones proved CD8+ and comparatively uncommon in peripheral blood. Disease-linked clones reportedly showed significant enrichment in matched ankylosing spondylitis synovial fluid. Made up of eight highly homologous variants, a TCR beta motif appeared characteristic of ankylosing spondylitis blood.

TCRdb fed the 5' RACE reads into MiXCR, producing one record per CDR3 protein. The sample comprises about 200,000 distinct CDR3 sequences, about 7.3% of which are singletons, and approximately 14% rests with the top ten. The clonotype was recovered from a male donor with ankylosing spondylitis. Sequencing input: blood, either unsorted or a sorted T cell fraction (not recorded which).

In DNA, the CDR3 is TGTGCCAGCTCTCTACCCGAGAGGCCCTACAATGAGCAGTTCTTC. Its translation: CASSLPERPYNEQFF. The chain has TRBV18 and TRBJ2-1; D is ambiguous. This CDR3 is 15 amino acids long. The germline gives CDR1 KGHSH, CDR2 LQKENI. Trimming pared 6 bases from V and 2 bases from J, leaving 14 bases between.